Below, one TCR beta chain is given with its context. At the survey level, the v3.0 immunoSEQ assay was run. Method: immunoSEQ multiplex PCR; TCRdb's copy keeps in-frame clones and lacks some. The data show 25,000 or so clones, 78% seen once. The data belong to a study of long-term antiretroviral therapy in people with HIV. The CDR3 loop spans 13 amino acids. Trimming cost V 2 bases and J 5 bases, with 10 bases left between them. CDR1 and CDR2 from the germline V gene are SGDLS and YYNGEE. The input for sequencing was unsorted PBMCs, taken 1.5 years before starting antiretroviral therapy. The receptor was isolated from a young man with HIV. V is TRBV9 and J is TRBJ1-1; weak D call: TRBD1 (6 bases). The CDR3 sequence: CASSVGTSTEAFF. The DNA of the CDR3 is TGTGCCAGCAGCGTTGGGACATCGACTGAAGCTTTCTTT.